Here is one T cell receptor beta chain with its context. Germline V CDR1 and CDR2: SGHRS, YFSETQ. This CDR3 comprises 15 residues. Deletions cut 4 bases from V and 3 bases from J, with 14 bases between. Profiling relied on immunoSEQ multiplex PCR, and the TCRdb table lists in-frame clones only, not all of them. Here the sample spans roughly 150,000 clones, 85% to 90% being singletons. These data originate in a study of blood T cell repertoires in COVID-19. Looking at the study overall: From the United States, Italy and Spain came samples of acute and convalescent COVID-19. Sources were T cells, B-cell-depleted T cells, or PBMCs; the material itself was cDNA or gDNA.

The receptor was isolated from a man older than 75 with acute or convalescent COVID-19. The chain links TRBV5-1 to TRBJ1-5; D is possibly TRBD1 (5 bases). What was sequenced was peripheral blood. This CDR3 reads CASSPNGGYNQPQHF. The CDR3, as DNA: TGCGCCAGCAGCCCGAACGGGGGATACAATCAGCCCCAGCATTTT.